The source of this T cell receptor beta chain is a study of cytomegalovirus exposure and HLA in healthy donors. At the level of the study: Earlier, some 180 million T cells were analyzed, and 90 million to 120 million unique TCR beta sequences were found among them. General study findings and limits: Sequences of the TCR beta chain were said to predict the HLA-A and HLA-B alleles of most subjects accurately. Per published reports, the classifier diagnosed cytomegalovirus status with high specificity and sensitivity.

In germline, CDR1 is MNHNY, CDR2 SVGAGI (reference sequence). CDR3 length: 14 amino acids. PCR involved 60 Vbeta and 13 Jbeta primers. TCRdb's copy holds only in-frame clones and misses some; the assay was immunoSEQ multiplex PCR. The profile shows about 210,000 clones, about 84% of them singletons. This clone was observed once. What it binds is unknown. A read error may produce the germline difference seen at one junction end. The sample consisted of PBMCs. The clonotype was recovered from a woman in her 30s in good health and CMV-seropositive. J is TRBJ1-2 and V is TRBV6-6; TRBD1 agrees at 10 bases. The DNA for the CDR3 is TGTGCCAGCAGTTACTCCCCGGACAGGGGGAACATTTATTTC. Translated, it gives CASSYSPDRGNIYF.